The rows below give T cell receptor beta chains drawn from one sample of a study of control samples from healthy donors and cancer patients. Measured with immunoSEQ multiplex PCR; TCRdb has only the in-frame clones, and not every one. This repertoire shows about 140,000 clones, 75% to 95% found once; its top ten account for more than 6.5%. The specimen was blood. These receptor sequences come from a man between 18 and 35 years old in good health. The CDR3 runs from the conserved cysteine through the conserved F or W.

v_gene: TRBV7-2
j_gene: TRBJ2-3
CDR3aa: CASSMTGTPPSSTDTQYF

v_gene: TRBV2
j_gene: TRBJ2-4
CDR3aa: CASSEHGSNIQYF

v_gene: TRBV7-2
j_gene: TRBJ2-5
CDR3aa: CASSLGLGAETQYF

v_gene: TRBV29-1
j_gene: TRBJ2-7
CDR3aa: CSASIGVGYEQYF

v_gene: TRBV27
j_gene: TRBJ2-5
CDR3aa: CASSLSSGVSGAAAGDQYF

v_gene: TRBV2
j_gene: TRBJ1-5
CDR3aa: CASMTDTNQPQHF

v_gene: TRBV6-2/TRBV6-3
j_gene: TRBJ2-3
CDR3aa: CASSYGFRTSTDTQYF

v_gene: TRBV2
j_gene: TRBJ1-5
CDR3aa: CASGPGYSNQPQHF

v_gene: TRBV6-5
j_gene: TRBJ2-1
CDR3aa: CASRGPGPGGNEQFF

v_gene: TRBV18
j_gene: TRBJ1-3
CDR3aa: CASSPSNTGQASSGNTIYF

v_gene: TRBV7-9
j_gene: TRBJ2-6
CDR3aa: CASSSGASGGSGANVLTF

v_gene: TRBV12-3/TRBV12-4
j_gene: TRBJ1-1
CDR3aa: CASSFMNTEAFF

v_gene: TRBV5-4
j_gene: TRBJ2-3
CDR3aa: CASSSGLAGGHLTDTQYF

v_gene: TRBV9
j_gene: TRBJ2-7
CDR3aa: CASSSHGSDEQYF

v_gene: TRBV5-1
j_gene: TRBJ1-3
CDR3aa: CASSLDGGSGNTIYF

v_gene: TRBV5-5
j_gene: TRBJ2-2
CDR3aa: CASSLGASYIGELFF

v_gene: TRBV10-1
j_gene: TRBJ1-5
CDR3aa: CASSESIRVGGNQPQHF

v_gene: TRBV30
j_gene: TRBJ1-3
CDR3aa: CAWSVRGSGNTIYF

v_gene: TRBV7-2
j_gene: TRBJ1-6
CDR3aa: CASSIRQGPPLHF

v_gene: TRBV7-3
j_gene: TRBJ2-3
CDR3aa: CASSWVGSADTQYF

v_gene: TRBV7-6
j_gene: TRBJ2-6
CDR3aa: CASSLIKSGANVLTF

v_gene: TRBV7-2
j_gene: TRBJ2-3
CDR3aa: CASSLGVGVGTDTQYF

v_gene: TRBV28
j_gene: TRBJ1-6
CDR3aa: CASSFGGASRSYNSPLHF

v_gene: TRBV2
j_gene: TRBJ2-4
CDR3aa: CASSAPGLNIQYF

v_gene: TRBV11-2
j_gene: TRBJ2-5
CDR3aa: CASSLALVETQYF

v_gene: TRBV6-5
j_gene: TRBJ2-7
CDR3aa: CASSQDPSKSYEQYF

v_gene: TRBV7-2
j_gene: TRBJ1-2
CDR3aa: CASSPDSGSSARGYTF

v_gene: TRBV9
j_gene: TRBJ2-1
CDR3aa: CASSGPGTAKNEQFF

v_gene: TRBV7-3
j_gene: TRBJ2-2
CDR3aa: CASSEDRGNTGELFF

v_gene: TRBV21-1
j_gene: TRBJ2-7
CDR3aa: CASTHDMGDEQYF

v_gene: TRBV7-9
j_gene: TRBJ2-3
CDR3aa: CASASGTDTQYF

v_gene: TRBV18
j_gene: TRBJ1-1
CDR3aa: CASSPALDRDKNTEAFF

v_gene: TRBV24-1
j_gene: TRBJ2-5
CDR3aa: CATSESGTGGETQYF

v_gene: TRBV7-2
j_gene: TRBJ1-6
CDR3aa: CASSLYGMNSPLHF

v_gene: TRBV18
j_gene: TRBJ2-5
CDR3aa: CASSPPRGWYQETQYF

v_gene: TRBV5-1
j_gene: TRBJ1-6
CDR3aa: CASSLDGQGLNSPLHF

v_gene: TRBV27
j_gene: TRBJ2-5
CDR3aa: CASSFAESETQYF

v_gene: TRBV9
j_gene: TRBJ1-1
CDR3aa: CASSPWDLNTEAFF

v_gene: TRBV4-3
j_gene: TRBJ2-7
CDR3aa: CASSQEAGYEQYF

v_gene: TRBV5-5
j_gene: TRBJ2-3
CDR3aa: CASNLKGGGTDTQYF

v_gene: TRBV4-2
j_gene: TRBJ1-1
CDR3aa: CASSHVGQGTTEAFF

v_gene: TRBV12-3/TRBV12-4
j_gene: TRBJ1-1
CDR3aa: CASSLSWGREAFF

v_gene: TRBV11-2
j_gene: TRBJ1-6
CDR3aa: CASSLGNSYNSPLHF

v_gene: TRBV28
j_gene: TRBJ1-2
CDR3aa: CASTAGGGSYGYTF

v_gene: TRBV6-6
j_gene: TRBJ1-5
CDR3aa: CASSPADRWDQPQHF

v_gene: TRBV5-6
j_gene: TRBJ2-4
CDR3aa: CASSPFGGSKNIQYF

v_gene: TRBV28
j_gene: TRBJ2-7
CDR3aa: CASSHSSYEQYF

v_gene: TRBV11-2
j_gene: TRBJ1-6
CDR3aa: CASSLLRILDSPLHF

v_gene: TRBV15
j_gene: TRBJ1-5
CDR3aa: CATSRGDSLQGGSNQPQHF

v_gene: TRBV6-5
j_gene: TRBJ1-3
CDR3aa: CASRRVSGNTIYF

v_gene: TRBV3-1/TRBV3-2
j_gene: TRBJ1-2
CDR3aa: CASSLNRGWYGYTF

v_gene: TRBV15
j_gene: TRBJ1-2
CDR3aa: CATSKNTESGYTF

v_gene: TRBV5-1
j_gene: TRBJ1-5
CDR3aa: CASSPGTGGNQPQHF

v_gene: TRBV5-5
j_gene: TRBJ1-1
CDR3aa: CASGFTEAFF

v_gene: TRBV5-6
j_gene: TRBJ2-7
CDR3aa: CASSFTGGSYEQYF

v_gene: TRBV19
j_gene: TRBJ2-2
CDR3aa: CASTGTGGFTGELFF

v_gene: TRBV3-1/TRBV3-2
j_gene: TRBJ1-4
CDR3aa: CASSPLPRQGGNEKLFF

v_gene: TRBV25-1
j_gene: TRBJ2-2
CDR3aa: CASSVTVYGELFF